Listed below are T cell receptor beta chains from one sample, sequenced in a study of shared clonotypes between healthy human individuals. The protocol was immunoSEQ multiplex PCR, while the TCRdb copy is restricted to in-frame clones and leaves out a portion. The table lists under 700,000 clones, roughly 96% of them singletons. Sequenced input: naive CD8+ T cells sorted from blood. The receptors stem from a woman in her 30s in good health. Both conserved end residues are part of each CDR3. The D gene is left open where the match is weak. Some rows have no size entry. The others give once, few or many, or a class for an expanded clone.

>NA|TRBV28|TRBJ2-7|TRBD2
CASSFLGGRTNEQYF
TGTGCCAGCAGTTTCCTTGGCGGGAGGACCAACGAGCAGTACTTC
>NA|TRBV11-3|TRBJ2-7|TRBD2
CASSLGTSGGEQYF
TGTGCCAGCAGCTTAGGGACTAGCGGTGGCGAGCAGTACTTC
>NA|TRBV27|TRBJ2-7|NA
CASSFGQSYEQYF
TGTGCCAGCAGTTTCGGACAGTCCTACGAGCAGTACTTC
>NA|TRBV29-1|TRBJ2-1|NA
CSVEDNGREAFF
TGCAGCGTTGAAGATAATGGTCGCGAGGCGTTCTTC
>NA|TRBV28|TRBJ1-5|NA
CASSLEAWTPDYSNQPQHF
TGTGCCAGCAGTTTAGAAGCCTGGACACCAGATTATAGCAATCAGCCCCAGCATTTT
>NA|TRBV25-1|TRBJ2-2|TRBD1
CASSDTGTALTGELFF
TGTGCCAGCAGTGATACCGGGACAGCCCTAACCGGGGAGCTGTTTTTT
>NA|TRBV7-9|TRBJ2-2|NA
CASSLVDGVLTGELFF
TGTGCCAGCAGCTTAGTTGATGGGGTTCTCACCGGGGAGCTGTTTTTT
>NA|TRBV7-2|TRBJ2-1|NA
CASSSVTYNEQFF
TGTGCCAGCAGCTCCGTTACCTACAATGAGCAGTTCTTC
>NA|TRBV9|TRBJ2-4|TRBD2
CASSTGLAGAKNIQYF
TGTGCCAGCAGCACCGGACTAGCGGGAGCCAAAAACATTCAGTACTTC
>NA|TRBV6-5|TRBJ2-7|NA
CASRRLADEQYF
TGTGCCAGCCGCCGGCTAGCTGACGAGCAGTACTTC
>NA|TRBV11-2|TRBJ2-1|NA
CASSFNYEQFF
TGTGCCAGCAGCTTTAACTATGAGCAGTTCTTC
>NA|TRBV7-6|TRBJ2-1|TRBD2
CASSLVRGSWYNEQFF
TGTGCCAGCAGCTTAGTTCGCGGGAGTTGGTACAATGAGCAGTTCTTC
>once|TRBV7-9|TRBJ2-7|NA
CASSTRGVEQYF
TGTGCCAGCAGCACTCGAGGCGTCGAGCAGTACTTC
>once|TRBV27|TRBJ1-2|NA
CASSFGVDYGYTF
TGTGCCAGCAGTTTCGGGGTAGACTATGGCTACACCTTC
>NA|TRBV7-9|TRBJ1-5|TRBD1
CASSGIAGGYSNQPQHF
TGTGCCAGCAGCGGAATAGCAGGGGGATATAGCAATCAGCCCCAGCATTTT
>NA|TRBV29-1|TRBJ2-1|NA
CSVADSVNEQFF
TGCAGCGTTGCTGACTCGGTCAATGAGCAGTTCTTC
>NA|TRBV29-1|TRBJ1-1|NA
CSDLGLRGEAFF
TGCAGCGACCTGGGACTCCGAGGTGAAGCTTTCTTT
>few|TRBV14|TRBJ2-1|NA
CASSQETYNEQFF
TGTGCCAGCAGCCAAGAAACCTACAATGAGCAGTTCTTC
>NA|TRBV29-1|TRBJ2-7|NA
CSVEDIGNYEQYF
TGCAGCGTTGAAGATATAGGAAACTACGAGCAGTACTTC
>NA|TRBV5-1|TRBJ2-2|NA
CASSPGWVGTGELFF
TGCGCCAGCAGCCCAGGTTGGGTGGGCACCGGGGAGCTGTTTTTT
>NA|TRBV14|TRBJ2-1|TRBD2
CASSQVPSGSRDEQFF
TGTGCCAGCAGCCAAGTTCCCAGCGGGAGTAGGGATGAGCAGTTCTTC
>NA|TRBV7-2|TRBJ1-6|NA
CASSSFEGGRLASPLHF
TGTGCCAGCAGCTCATTCGAGGGGGGGCGGCTTGCCTCACCCCTCCACTTT
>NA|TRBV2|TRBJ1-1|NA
CATSRNTEAFF
TGTGCCACCTCAAGGAACACTGAAGCTTTCTTT
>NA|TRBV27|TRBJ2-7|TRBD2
CASSPPSREGSYEQYF
TGTGCCAGCAGTCCGCCCTCTAGGGAGGGATCCTACGAGCAGTACTTC
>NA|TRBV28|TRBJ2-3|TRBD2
CASSLWEREGPPDTQYF
TGTGCCAGCAGTCTCTGGGAGCGGGAGGGCCCCCCAGATACGCAGTATTTT
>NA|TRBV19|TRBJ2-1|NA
CASSTASTDNEQFF
TGTGCCAGTAGTACCGCCTCCACCGACAATGAGCAGTTCTTC
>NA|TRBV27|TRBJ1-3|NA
CASSLTPGNTIYF
TGTGCCAGCAGTTTAACCCCGGGAAACACCATATATTTT
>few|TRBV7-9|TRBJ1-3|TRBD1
CASSTRDRGSGNTIYF
TGTGCCAGCAGCACACGGGACAGGGGCTCTGGAAACACCATATATTTT
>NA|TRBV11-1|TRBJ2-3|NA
CASSFEPIAGMGVGTQYF
TGTGCCAGCAGCTTCGAACCTATAGCCGGGATGGGGGTGGGTACGCAGTATTTT
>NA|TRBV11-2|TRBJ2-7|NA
CASSFLTSLHYEQYF
TGTGCCAGCAGCTTCCTTACTAGCTTACACTACGAGCAGTACTTC
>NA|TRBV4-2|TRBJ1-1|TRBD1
CASSQEGQGYTEAFF
TGTGCCAGCAGCCAAGAAGGACAGGGGTACACTGAAGCTTTCTTT
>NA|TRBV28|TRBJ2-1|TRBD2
CASSPLAGVKNEQFF
TGTGCCAGCAGTCCACTAGCGGGAGTAAAAAATGAGCAGTTCTTC
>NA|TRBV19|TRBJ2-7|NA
CASISPANEQYF
TGTGCCAGTATATCTCCCGCCAACGAGCAGTACTTC
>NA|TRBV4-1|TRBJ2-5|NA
CASSQDREALWEQYF
TGCGCCAGCAGCCAAGATAGGGAGGCCCTTTGGGAGCAGTACTTC
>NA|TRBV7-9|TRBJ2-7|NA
CASSGRSREQYF
TGTGCCAGCAGCGGGCGCTCTAGAGAGCAGTACTTC
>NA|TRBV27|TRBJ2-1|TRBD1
CASSLTGGSYNEQFF
TGTGCCAGCAGTTTAACAGGGGGCTCCTACAATGAGCAGTTCTTC
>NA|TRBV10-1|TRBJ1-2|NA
CASSEGTTSQDGYTF
TGCGCCAGCAGTGAGGGGACAACCTCCCAGGATGGCTACACCTTC
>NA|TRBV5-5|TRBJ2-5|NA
CASSPGSSVSSQYF
TGTGCCAGCAGCCCCGGGTCCTCCGTTTCGTCCCAGTACTTC
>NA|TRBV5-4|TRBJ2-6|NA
CASFSRQSRANVLTF
TGTGCCAGCTTTTCCAGACAAAGTCGGGCCAACGTCCTGACTTTC
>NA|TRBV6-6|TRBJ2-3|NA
CASSYPQDSTDTQYF
TGTGCCAGCAGTTACCCCCAAGACAGCACAGATACGCAGTATTTT
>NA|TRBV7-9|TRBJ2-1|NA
CASSLDVGRFF
TGTGCCAGCAGCTTAGATGTGGGGAGGTTCTTC
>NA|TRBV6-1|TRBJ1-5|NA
CASSAGSEPQHF
TGTGCCAGCAGTGCAGGGAGTGAGCCCCAGCATTTT
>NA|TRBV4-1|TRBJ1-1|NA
CASSQVTNTEAFF
TGCGCCAGCAGCCAAGTTACGAACACTGAAGCTTTCTTT
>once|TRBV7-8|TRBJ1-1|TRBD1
CASSGQGINSEAFF
TGTGCCAGCAGTGGACAGGGAATTAACTCTGAAGCTTTCTTT
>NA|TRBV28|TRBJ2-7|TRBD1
CASTRTGDNDEQYF
TGTGCCAGCACTAGGACAGGAGATAATGACGAGCAGTACTTC
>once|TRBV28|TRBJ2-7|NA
CASSLSYETYEQYF
TGTGCCAGCAGTCTATCATACGAAACCTACGAGCAGTACTTC
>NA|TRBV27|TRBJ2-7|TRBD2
CASSTSSGSLTYEQYF
TGTGCCAGCAGTACCTCCAGCGGGAGTCTCACCTACGAGCAGTACTTC
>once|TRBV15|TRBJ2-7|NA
CATSGTGPPRSEQSYEQYF
TGTGCCACCAGCGGAACCGGACCGCCCAGGAGCGAACAGTCCTACGAGCAGTACTTC
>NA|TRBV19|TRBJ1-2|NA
CASRAGVRDGYTF
TGTGCCAGTAGGGCAGGGGTCCGAGATGGCTACACCTTC
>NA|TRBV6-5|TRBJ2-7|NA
CASTVDSETYEQYF
TGTGCCAGTACAGTGGATAGCGAGACCTACGAGCAGTACTTC
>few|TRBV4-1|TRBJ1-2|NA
CASSRIPGGSYTF
TGCGCCAGCAGCCGAATACCCGGAGGCAGCTACACCTTC
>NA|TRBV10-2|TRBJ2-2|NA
CASSTVLLTAGELFF
TGCGCCAGCAGTACTGTACTCCTGACCGCCGGGGAGCTGTTTTTT
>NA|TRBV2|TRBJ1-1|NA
CASSEVIGANTEAFF
TGTGCCAGCAGTGAAGTAATCGGGGCGAACACTGAAGCTTTCTTT
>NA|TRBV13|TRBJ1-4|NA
CASSFVDEKLFF
TGTGCCAGCAGCTTCGTTGATGAAAAACTGTTTTTT